One and the same sample provided the 28 T cell receptor beta chains below, sequenced in a study of cytomegalovirus exposure and HLA in healthy donors. PCR employed 60 Vbeta and 13 Jbeta primers. Profiled with immunoSEQ multiplex PCR; TCRdb holds only in-frame clones, not every one. The sample consists of around 96,000 clones, 64% of them appearing once. Sample: PBMCs. The receptors stem from a man in his 60s in good health and CMV-seronegative.

This chain links TRBV6-1 with TRBJ2-4; 7 bases agree with TRBD1. The CDR3 sequence is 14 residues long. The V gene end was trimmed by 5 bases and the J gene end by 5 bases; junction bases not matched to a gene: 6. The germline CDR1 and CDR2 sequences are MNHNS and SASEGT. CDR3 sequence (DNA): TGTGCCAGCAGTATACAGGGGCCCCAAAACATTCAGTACTTC. Its translation is CASSIQGPQNIQYF.

This clone has only one observation. This sequence joins TRBV5-1 and TRBJ1-6; TRBD1 matches 12 bases. The trim removed 0 bases at V and 9 bases at J, leaving 1 base unmatched. Germline V gene sequence: CDR1 SGHRS, CDR2 YFSETQ. CDR3 size: 15 residues. CDR3: CASSLGGQGASPLHF. CDR3 sequence (DNA): TGCGCCAGCAGCTTGGGGGGACAGGGGGCTTCACCCCTCCACTTT.

V gene TRBV27 combines with J gene TRBJ1-2; 12 bases are shared with TRBD1. Looked up from germline, CDR1 is MNHEY and CDR2 is SMNVEV (reference sequence). The V gene end was trimmed by 4 bases and the J gene end by 4 bases; junction bases not matched to a gene: 19. This CDR3 has 20 amino acids. The CDR3 reads CASSYRIRDRGPSPLYGYTF. CDR3 DNA: TGTGCCAGCAGTTACAGGATCCGGGACAGGGGGCCGTCACCCCTCTATGGCTACACCTTC.

This rearrangement joins TRBV5-8 to TRBJ2-7; 8 nucleotides match TRBD1. Germline loops: CDR1 SGHTS, CDR2 YDEGEE. This CDR3 region has 15 residues. J gave up 3 bases and V 1 base, and 6 bases lay outside the gene matches. CDR3 protein: CASSLSGTGYYEQYF. The CDR3 DNA sequence: TGTGCCAGCAGCTTGTCTGGGACAGGATACTACGAGCAGTACTTC. The full variable domain, completed using reference TRBV5-8 and TRBJ2-7, is EAGVTQSPTHLIKTRGQQATLRCSPISGHTSVYWYQQALGLGLQFLLWYDEGEERNRGNFPPRFSGRQFPNYSSELNVNALELEDSALYLCASSLSGTGYYEQYFGPGTRLTVT.

This sequence joins TRBV19 and TRBJ1-1; tentative D call: TRBD1 (5 bases). The CDR3 totals 13 residues. Trimming cost V 4 bases and J 3 bases, with 9 bases left between them. Germline V gives CDR1 LNHDA, CDR2 SQIVND (reference sequence). The CDR3 nucleotides are TGTGCCAGTAGTAAGGGGTCCCACACTGAAGCTTTCTTT. It codes for CASSKGSHTEAFF. Combining the CDR3 with reference TRBV19 and TRBJ1-1 gives the whole variable domain DGGITQSPKYLFRKEGQNVTLSCEQNLNHDAMYWYRQDPGQGLRLIYYSQIVNDFQKGDIAEGYSVSREKKESFPLTVTSAQKNPTAFYLCASSKGSHTEAFFGQGTRLTVV.

This clone was recorded a few times. The rearrangement links TRBV7-9 to TRBJ2-3; D unclear. V was cut by 6 bases and J by 2 bases, with 21 bases left in between. Looked up from germline, CDR1 is SEHNR and CDR2 is FQNEAQ (reference sequence). The CDR3 is made up of 17 amino acids. The CDR3 is CASRHFSRSLITDTQYF. In DNA, the CDR3 is TGTGCCAGCAGGCATTTCTCGAGGAGTTTAATCACAGATACGCAGTATTTT.

This chain links TRBV7-3 with TRBJ2-7, with TRBD1 matching 8 bases. Looked up from germline, CDR1 is SGHTA and CDR2 is FQGTGA. The CDR3 length is 15 residues. With V trimmed by 5 bases and J by 2 bases, 8 bases remained unmatched. Here the CDR3 reads CASSDRDRRPYEQYF. In DNA form, the CDR3 reads TGTGCCAGCAGCGACCGGGACAGGAGACCCTACGAGCAGTACTTC.

This clone was seen only a few times. The chain carries TRBV6-1 and TRBJ2-5; 10 bases align to TRBD2. V dropped 3 bases and J dropped 4; count of bases not matched to a gene: 8. In germline, CDR1 is MNHNS, CDR2 SASEGT. The length of the CDR3 is 16 residues. The CDR3: CASSEKRGGLIETQYF. CDR3 DNA sequence: TGTGCCAGCAGTGAGAAGCGGGGGGGCCTGATAGAGACCCAGTACTTC.

Concerning this clone: Distinct nucleotide sequences in the sample also encode this CDR3. The chain couples TRBV5-6 to TRBJ1-1; 7 bases align to TRBD1. The CDR3 length is 14 residues. Germline assignment: CDR1 SGHDT and CDR2 YYEEEE. The V segment lost 4 bases and the J segment 7 bases; nucleotides outside the gene matches: 10. The CDR3 region is CASSERQGRIEAFF. The DNA of the CDR3 is TGTGCCAGCAGCGAGAGACAGGGTAGAATTGAAGCTTTCTTT.

In this sample, this clone turned up a few times. The chain carries TRBV9 and TRBJ2-5; D perhaps matches TRBD1 (6 bases). V lost 3 bases to trimming and J lost 5 bases, with 17 bases between them. This CDR3 contains 15 residues. Germline V gene data show CDR1 as SGDLS and CDR2 as YYNGEE. The DNA for the CDR3 is TGTGCCAGCAGCGGCTACAGGGAAGCGGACGAGACCCAGTACTTC. It codes for CASSGYREADETQYF.

V usage is TRBV7-9 and J usage is TRBJ2-3; a possible D gene is TRBD2 (5 bases). The germline V gene has CDR1 SEHNR and CDR2 FQNEAQ (reference sequence). This CDR3 is 15 amino acids long. V gave up 5 bases and J gave up 2 bases, with 14 bases separating them. The CDR3 loop is CASSTQTTHTDTQYF. DNA for the CDR3: TGTGCCAGCAGCACACAGACTACCCACACAGATACGCAGTATTTT.

This clone was seen only a few times. The chain carries TRBV14 and TRBJ1-1; 8 bases are shared with TRBD1. Trimming at V came to 2 bases and at J to 6 bases, leaving 5 bases not matched to a gene. This CDR3 contains 14 residues. Germline V gives CDR1 SGHDN, CDR2 FVKESK. In DNA form, the CDR3 reads TGTGCCAGCAGCCAACTCACAGGGGGAGCTGAAGCTTTCTTT. Translating it yields CASSQLTGGAEAFF. Using reference TRBV14 and TRBJ1-1 for the parts outside the CDR3, the full variable domain is EAGVTQFPSHSVIEKGQTVTLRCDPISGHDNLYWYRRVMGKEIKFLLHFVKESKQDESGMPNNRFLAERTGGTYSTLKVQPAELEDSGVYFCASSQLTGGAEAFFGQGTRLTVV.

The chain uses TRBV5-6 and TRBJ2-3, with 8 bases aligning to TRBD2. The V gene end was trimmed by 4 bases and the J gene end by 2 bases; junction bases not matched to a gene: 3. Germline lookup yields CDR1 SGHDT and CDR2 YYEEEE. The CDR3 extends over 14 amino acids. The DNA of the CDR3 is TGTGCCAGCAGCAAGGGACTAGACACAGATACGCAGTATTTT. As protein: CASSKGLDTDTQYF.

J is TRBJ2-4 and V is TRBV5-6; 8 bases are shared with TRBD1. In germline, CDR1 is SGHDT, CDR2 YYEEEE. CDR3 length: 18 amino acids. Trimming at V came to 2 bases and at J to 0 bases, leaving 10 bases not matched to a gene. CDR3 residues: CASSFNPGTGIAKNIQYF. For the CDR3, the DNA is TGTGCCAGCAGCTTCAACCCCGGGACAGGAATAGCCAAAAACATTCAGTACTTC. Variable domain in full (rest from reference TRBV5-6 and TRBJ2-4): DAGVTQSPTHLIKTRGQQVTLRCSPKSGHDTVSWYQQALGQGPQFIFQYYEEEERQRGNFPDRFSGHQFPNYSSELNVNALLLGDSALYLCASSFNPGTGIAKNIQYFGAGTRLSVL.

The chain is built from TRBV10-1 and TRBJ1-6; D gene uncertain. Germline CDR1 and CDR2: WNHNN and SYGVQD (reference sequence). V was pared by 6 bases and J by 10 bases, with 13 bases between. The CDR3 has 13 amino acids. In DNA form, the CDR3 reads TGCGCCAGCAGCCACAGAGCTGGGTCACCCCTCCACTTT. Translation: CASSHRAGSPLHF.

This rearrangement joins TRBV2 to TRBJ1-4; no clear D. CDR3 length: 14 amino acids. V lost 7 bases, J lost 6 bases, and 15 bases lay in between. Germline V CDR1 and CDR2: SNHLY, FYNNEI. CDR3 region: CASTRRSYDEKLFF. The DNA of the CDR3 is TGTGCCAGCACCCGGCGGTCCTATGATGAAAAACTGTTTTTT.

The genes are TRBV28 and TRBJ1-3; the D gene is possibly TRBD1 (5 bases). CDR1 is MDHEN, CDR2 SYDVKM, per germline. The CDR3 runs to 14 residues. The V end lost 6 bases, the J end lost 3 bases, and 12 bases lay between the germline ends. The CDR3 DNA reads TGTGCCAGCAGCCGACAGATCTTTGGAAACACCATATATTTT. This sequence encodes CASSRQIFGNTIYF.

The chain combines TRBV19 with TRBJ1-5; D remains ambiguous. The germline gives CDR1 LNHDA, CDR2 SQIVND (reference sequence). The CDR3 extends over 15 amino acids. Trimming took 3 bases from V and 0 from J, leaving 9 bases between them. The CDR3 spells CASSMAEISNQPQHF. For the CDR3, the DNA is TGTGCCAGTAGTATGGCCGAAATTAGCAATCAGCCCCAGCATTTT.

The V and J genes are TRBV19 and TRBJ2-3, with D possibly being TRBD1 (5 bases). The germline V gene has CDR1 LNHDA and CDR2 SQIVND (reference sequence). The CDR3 covers 14 residues. V was cut by 7 bases and J by 2 bases, with 13 bases left in between. CDR3 in DNA: TGTGCCAGTAAGCTACAGGAGTTCACAGATACGCAGTATTTT. Its translation is CASKLQEFTDTQYF.

The table lists this clone with a few counts. The chain links TRBV19 to TRBJ2-5; TRBD1 aligns across 7 bases. Germline V gene sequence: CDR1 LNHDA, CDR2 SQIVND (reference sequence). The CDR3 is 14 residues long. Losses at the gene ends were 6 bases for V and 1 base for J; bases not matched to a gene: 5. The CDR3 reads CASSRDRAQETQYF. For the CDR3, the DNA is TGTGCCAGTAGCAGAGACAGGGCCCAAGAGACCCAGTACTTC.

A single count supports this clone. This sequence joins TRBV6-5 and TRBJ2-2; possible D gene TRBD1, 6 bases. The germline CDR1 and CDR2 sequences are MNHEY and SVGAGI. V was shortened by 0 bases and J by 4 bases, with 9 bases between the two germline ends. This CDR3 is 15 amino acids long. The CDR3 reads CASSYSGRGTGELFF. DNA of the CDR3: TGTGCCAGCAGTTACTCAGGCAGGGGCACCGGGGAGCTGTTTTTT.

This sequence joins TRBV18 and TRBJ1-5, with D maybe TRBD1 (5 bases). The CDR3 runs 17 residues. Germline V gene sequence: CDR1 KGHSH, CDR2 LQKENI. V lost 5 bases to trimming and J lost 0 bases, with 17 bases between them. The CDR3 sequence is CASSVLGPGYSNQPQHF. The CDR3 nucleotides are TGTGCCAGCTCAGTACTTGGCCCAGGGTATAGCAATCAGCCCCAGCATTTT.

The chain joins TRBV7-3 to TRBJ2-5, with 9 positions matching TRBD2. The CDR3 loop spans 15 amino acids. The germline CDR1 and CDR2 sequences are SGHTA and FQGTGA. After removal of 3 bases from V and 2 bases from J, the junction contained 4 bases not matched to a gene. DNA for the CDR3: TGTGCCAGCAGCTTGGGGCGGGGGGGTCAAGAGACCCAGTACTTC. Translating it yields CASSLGRGGQETQYF.

The chain couples TRBV11-2 to TRBJ1-6; no firm D call. CDR1 SGHAT and CDR2 FQNNGV come from the germline V gene. V was cut by 2 bases and J by 10 bases, with 12 bases left in between. CDR3 length: 14 amino acids. CDR3 nucleotides: TGTGCCAGCAGCTTATCCGGGTTTCGCTCACCCCTCCACTTT. This translates into CASSLSGFRSPLHF.

This clone was seen a few times. The rearrangement uses TRBV11-3 and TRBJ1-3; no clear D gene. The germline CDR1 and CDR2 sequences are SGHNT and YENEEA. The V end lost 0 bases, the J end lost 0 bases, and 9 bases lay between the germline ends. The CDR3 covers 16 residues. The CDR3 coding sequence is TGTGCCAGCAGCTTAGACCTCAAGCTCTCTGGAAACACCATATATTTT. As protein: CASSLDLKLSGNTIYF.

The chain has TRBV5-1 and TRBJ1-5, with D possibly TRBD1 on 5 matching bases. The CDR3 contains 16 residues. The ends were cut back, 4 bases at V and 4 bases at J, with 18 bases in the middle. Per germline, CDR1 SGHRS and CDR2 YFSETQ. The CDR3: CASSLWGVDPNQPQHF. CDR3 in DNA: TGCGCCAGCAGCCTGTGGGGGGTGGATCCTAATCAGCCCCAGCATTTT.

The chain has TRBV19 and TRBJ1-6; 10 positions agree with TRBD1. Germline CDR1 reads LNHDA; CDR2 reads SQIVND (reference sequence). This CDR3 region has 16 residues. The V segment lost 6 bases and the J segment 2 bases; nucleotides outside the gene matches: 4. Here the CDR3 DNA reads TGTGCCAGTAGAGGGGGACAGGGGACCTATAATTCACCCCTCCACTTT. Amino acid sequence: CASRGGQGTYNSPLHF.

The V call is TRBV28, the J call TRBJ1-1; no definite D call. The germline V gene has CDR1 MDHEN and CDR2 SYDVKM. This CDR3 has 14 residues. V was trimmed by 6 bases and J by 0 bases, leaving 11 bases between them. The DNA of the CDR3 is TGTGCCAGCAGCCCAGGTCCTATGAACACTGAAGCTTTCTTT. Translating gives CASSPGPMNTEAFF.